These T cell receptor beta chains were read from a single sample in a study of T-cell memory formation after mild COVID-19. TCRdb passed the 5' RACE reads through MiXCR, listing each CDR3 protein once. This repertoire shows tens of thousands of distinct CDR3 sequences, roughly 9% found once; its top ten account for about 10%. Sequencing was done on a sample of PBMCs or a T cell subset sorted from them (not recorded which). The receptors here all came from an adult woman who had mild COVID-19 (a few samples of this study predate the infection). Cell type and time point are not known. Both conserved end residues are part of each CDR3. Each record gives: V gene, J gene, clone size, D gene, CDR3 length, CDR3 protein, CDR3 DNA. D genes are given only for firm matches. Clone size is not always given. Where it is, it says once, few, many or a class for expanded clones.

TRBV5-5,TRBJ2-7,many,.,15,CASSLESHPTYEQYF,TGTGCCAGCAGCTTGGAATCCCACCCAACCTACGAGCAGTACTTC
TRBV15,TRBJ1-5,few,TRBD1,13,CATKGGGGQPQHF,TGTGCCACCAAGGGAGGGGGCGGTCAGCCCCAGCATTTT
TRBV14,TRBJ1-2,.,TRBD1,20,CASSQRDRGRPGNLNYGYTF,TGTGCCAGCAGCCAGAGGGACAGGGGGCGTCCCGGCAACCTAAACTATGGCTACACCTTC
TRBV2,TRBJ2-7,.,.,14,CASSARLTSYEQYF,TGTGCCAGCAGCGCTCGCCTGACTTCCTACGAGCAGTACTTC
TRBV4-1,TRBJ1-1,few,TRBD1,21,CASSQVSLDRARGRRNTEAFF,TGCGCCAGCAGCCAAGTATCCTTGGACAGGGCTAGAGGACGACGGAACACTGAAGCTTTCTTT
TRBV4-3,TRBJ2-1,few,.,16,CASSQVAGALVDEQFF,TGCGCCAGCAGCCAAGTGGCGGGGGCTCTTGTCGATGAGCAGTTCTTC
TRBV7-2,TRBJ2-3,few,TRBD2,13,CASSRTSADTQYF,TGTGCCAGCAGCCGGACTAGCGCGGATACGCAGTATTTT
TRBV11-3,TRBJ2-1,.,.,15,CASSLNTGTYNEQFF,TGTGCCAGCAGCTTAAACACAGGGACCTACAATGAGCAGTTCTTC
TRBV4-2,TRBJ2-2,many,.,16,CASSQIQGGSTGELFF,TGTGCCAGCAGCCAAATACAGGGAGGGAGCACCGGGGAGCTGTTTTTT
TRBV12-3/TRBV12-4,TRBJ2-3,many,.,15,CASSVSGASADTQYF,TGTGCCAGCAGTGTATCAGGGGCGTCTGCAGATACGCAGTATTTT
TRBV20-1,TRBJ2-7,.,.,14,CSARVKGGNHEQYF,TGCAGTGCTAGAGTAAAGGGGGGAAACCACGAGCAGTACTTC
TRBV10-3,TRBJ2-1,many,.,16,CAISGLAGGYYNEQFF,TGTGCCATCAGTGGGCTGGCAGGCGGATACTACAATGAGCAGTTCTTC
TRBV6-5,TRBJ2-1,few,.,13,CASRRDPLDEQFF,TGTGCCAGCAGACGGGACCCTTTGGATGAGCAGTTCTTC
TRBV12-3/TRBV12-4,TRBJ1-2,few,TRBD1,13,CASRLTGMDGYTF,TGTGCCAGCAGGCTGACAGGGATGGATGGCTACACCTTC
TRBV6-6,TRBJ1-6,few,.,14,CASTPGGHRSPLHF,TGTGCCAGCACCCCCGGGGGGCATAGGTCACCCCTCCACTTT
TRBV29-1,TRBJ2-5,.,.,12,CSVGIRGETQYF,TGCAGCGTTGGTATCCGAGGAGAGACCCAGTACTTC
TRBV20-1,TRBJ2-5,few,TRBD1,13,CRIDRGGQETQYF,TGCAGGATAGACAGGGGGGGACAAGAGACCCAGTACTTC
TRBV27,TRBJ1-2,few,TRBD1,16,CASGRPGTAWNYGYTF,TGTGCCAGTGGTAGACCCGGGACAGCCTGGAACTATGGCTACACCTTC
TRBV3-1,TRBJ1-1,many,TRBD1,14,CASSYSDRAAEAFF,TGTGCCAGCAGCTATTCGGACAGGGCGGCTGAAGCTTTCTTT
TRBV7-2,TRBJ2-7,many,TRBD1,15,CASSPSATGGYEQYF,TGTGCCAGCAGCCCCTCCGCGACAGGGGGCTACGAGCAGTACTTC
TRBV5-1,TRBJ1-1,few,TRBD1,13,CASSYYRDSEAFF,TGCGCCAGCAGCTATTACCGGGACAGTGAAGCTTTCTTT
TRBV2,TRBJ2-1,.,.,13,CASTRTEINEQFF,TGTGCCAGCACCCGGACAGAGATCAATGAGCAGTTCTTC
TRBV6-7,TRBJ1-6,few,TRBD1,15,CASSYFGTENSPLHF,TGTGCCAGCAGTTACTTCGGGACAGAGAATTCACCCCTCCACTTT
TRBV4-1,TRBJ2-3,.,.,16,CASSQEQRSGADTQYF,TGCGCCAGCAGCCAAGAGCAGCGCTCGGGGGCAGATACGCAGTATTTT
TRBV9,TRBJ2-2,few,.,17,CASSPEVLYLRTGELFF,TGTGCCAGCAGCCCCGAGGTACTCTATCTGCGTACCGGGGAGCTGTTTTTT
TRBV6-5,TRBJ1-6,.,.,13,CASFQGSGSPLHF,TGTGCCAGCTTCCAGGGGTCGGGGTCACCCCTCCACTTT
TRBV20-1,TRBJ1-6,.,.,14,CSARDQGSNSPLHF,TGCAGTGCTAGAGATCAAGGCTCGAATTCACCCCTCCACTTT
TRBV2,TRBJ2-7,many,.,12,CASTLLTYEQYF,TGTGCCAGCACCTTACTTACCTACGAGCAGTACTTC
TRBV7-9,TRBJ2-7,many,TRBD1,16,CASSSNSGTGTYEQYF,TGTGCCAGCAGCTCCAATTCCGGGACAGGGACCTACGAGCAGTACTTC